The 11 T cell receptor beta chains presented below share a single source sample, sequenced in a study of cytomegalovirus exposure and HLA in healthy donors (dated by TCRdb to about 2017). The library was obtained by the immunoSEQ multiplex PCR assay. For the multiplex PCR, a mixture combining 60 forward primers for TCR Vbeta segments and 13 reverse primers for TCR Jbeta segments was used. The table was pulled from immuneACCESS by TCRdb, which kept in-frame rearrangements only. Such tables lose some clones; where checked, under half of the loss comes from unresolved V genes, and the rest has no known cause. The sample data list around 130,000 clones, and about three quarters of these were observed just once. The ten largest clonotypes hold around 2.6% of the sample. Sequences were obtained from PBMCs. The receptor set was obtained from a human donor in good health.

The V and J genes are TRBV5-4 and TRBJ1-1; 7 nucleotides match TRBD1. V lost 4 bases to trimming and J lost 5 bases; unmatched junction nucleotides: 8. CDR3 length equals 14 residues. CDR1 and CDR2 (germline): SGHNT, YYREEE (reference sequence). In nucleotides, the CDR3 is TGTGCCAGCAGCCCCACAGGGGTTGGTACTGAAGCTTTCTTT. Amino acid sequence: CASSPTGVGTEAFF.

V usage is TRBV7-9 and J usage is TRBJ2-7, with 11 bases aligning to TRBD2. The trim removed 4 bases at V and 9 bases at J, leaving 11 bases unmatched. Germline CDR1 and CDR2: SEHNR and FQNEAQ (reference sequence). CDR3 length: 15 residues. The CDR3 bases are TGTGCCAGCAGCTATGGGACTAGCGGATTTACGTCGCAGTACTTC. It translates to CASSYGTSGFTSQYF.

The table lists this clone with a few counts. Other DNA sequences from this sample encode an identical CDR3 as well. V is TRBV30 and J is TRBJ2-7; 7 bases match TRBD1. The CDR3 totals 13 residues. Germline CDR1 and CDR2: GTSNPN and SVGIG (reference sequence). The V segment lost 0 bases and the J segment 2 bases; nucleotides outside the gene matches: 1. CDR3 nucleotides: TGTGCCTGGAGTGTAGGGGGCCCCTACGAGCAGTACTTC. Amino acid sequence: CAWSVGGPYEQYF.

Only a few counts were recorded for this clone. V usage is TRBV2 and J usage is TRBJ1-5; D might be TRBD1 (6 bases). This CDR3 spans 13 amino acids. The V gene lost 11 bases and the J gene lost 1 base, with 12 bases spanning the gap. Per the germline V gene, CDR1 is SNHLY and CDR2 is FYNNEI. DNA for the CDR3: TGTGCCTCTGCAGGGGTCAGCAATCAGCCCCAGCATTTT. This sequence encodes CASAGVSNQPQHF.

In DNA form, the CDR3 reads TGTGCCAGTAGGGAACCGGGACAGGAGAATTCACCCCTCCACTTT. It encodes CASREPGQENSPLHF. This sequence joins TRBV19 and TRBJ1-6; TRBD1 agrees at 8 bases. J lost 7 bases, V lost 6 bases, and 8 bases had no gene match. The CDR3 covers 15 residues. The germline CDR1 and CDR2 sequences are LNHDA and SQIVND (reference sequence). The complete variable domain, with remaining parts taken from reference TRBV19 and TRBJ1-6, reads DGGITQSPKYLFRKEGQNVTLSCEQNLNHDAMYWYRQDPGQGLRLIYYSQIVNDFQKGDIAEGYSVSREKKESFPLTVTSAQKNPTAFYLCASREPGQENSPLHFGNGTRLTVT.

The sample holds one count of this clone. The chain combines TRBV6-4 with TRBJ2-5; 9 bases line up with TRBD1. This CDR3 region has 17 residues. V shed 7 bases and J 5 bases; nucleotides not matched to a gene: 17. Looked up from germline, CDR1 is MRHNA and CDR2 is SNTAGT. The CDR3 protein is CASTHLGQGDPNETQYF. In nucleotides, the CDR3 is TGTGCCAGCACCCACCTGGGACAGGGTGACCCCAATGAGACCCAGTACTTC.

The genes are TRBV11-2 and TRBJ2-1; D is perhaps TRBD2 (6 bases). From germline, CDR1 is SGHAT and CDR2 FQNNGV. This CDR3 region has 15 residues. The V end lost 5 bases, the J end lost 3 bases, and 14 bases lay between the germline ends. CDR3 DNA: TGTGCCAGCAGCCCGAGGGGTAGCGGCTACAATGAGCAGTTCTTC. It codes for CASSPRGSGYNEQFF.

The V call is TRBV13, the J call TRBJ2-1; 12 bases fit TRBD2. CDR1 is PRHDT and CDR2 is FYEKMQ in the germline V gene (reference sequence). The V gene end was trimmed by 1 base and the J gene end by 10 bases; junction bases not matched to a gene: 8. The length of the CDR3 is 16 residues. CDR3 DNA: TGTGCCAGCAGCTTAGCCCCCACTAGCGGGGGGCGAGAGCAGTTCTTC. This gives the protein CASSLAPTSGGREQFF.

The chain uses TRBV9 and TRBJ2-1, with TRBD2 matching 13 bases. J was trimmed by 10 bases and V by 3 bases; bases with no gene match: 16. This CDR3 has 18 amino acids. CDR1 SGDLS and CDR2 YYNGEE come from the germline V gene. The CDR3 DNA sequence: TGTGCCAGCAGCGAGTCCTCTGTGACTAGCGGGAGGTTATTGGAGCAGTTCTTC. Its protein product is CASSESSVTSGRLLEQFF.

The genes are TRBV5-6 and TRBJ2-2; tentatively, D is TRBD1 (5 bases). V gave up 3 bases and J gave up 2 bases, with 11 bases separating them. Germline lookup yields CDR1 SGHDT and CDR2 YYEEEE. This CDR3 has 15 residues. CDR3 loop: CASSSSGPNTGELFF. CDR3 DNA sequence: TGTGCCAGCAGCTCTTCAGGGCCCAACACCGGGGAGCTGTTTTTT.

The chain recombines TRBV6-1 with TRBJ2-1, with D possibly TRBD2 on 5 matching bases. This CDR3 has 15 residues. Germline V lookup: CDR1 MNHNS, CDR2 SASEGT. Trimming removed 2 bases at V and 0 bases at J, with 8 bases between. CDR3 loop: CASSEFTSSYNEQFF. CDR3 nucleotide sequence: TGTGCCAGCAGTGAATTCACTAGCTCCTACAATGAGCAGTTCTTC.